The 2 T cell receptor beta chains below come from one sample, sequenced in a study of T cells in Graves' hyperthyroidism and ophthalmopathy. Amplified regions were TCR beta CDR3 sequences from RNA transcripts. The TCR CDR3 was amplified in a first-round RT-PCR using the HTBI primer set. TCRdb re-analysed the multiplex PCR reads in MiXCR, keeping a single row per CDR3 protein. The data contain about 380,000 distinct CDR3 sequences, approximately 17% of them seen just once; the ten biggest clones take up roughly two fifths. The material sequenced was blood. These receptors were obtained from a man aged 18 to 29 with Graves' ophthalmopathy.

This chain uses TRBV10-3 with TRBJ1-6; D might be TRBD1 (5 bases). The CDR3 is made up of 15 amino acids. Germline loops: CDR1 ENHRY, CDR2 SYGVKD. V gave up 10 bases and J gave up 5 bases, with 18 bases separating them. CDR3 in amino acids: CATQGPAADNSPLHF. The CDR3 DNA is TGTGCCACCCAGGGCCCGGCGGCCGATAATTCACCCCTCCACTTT.

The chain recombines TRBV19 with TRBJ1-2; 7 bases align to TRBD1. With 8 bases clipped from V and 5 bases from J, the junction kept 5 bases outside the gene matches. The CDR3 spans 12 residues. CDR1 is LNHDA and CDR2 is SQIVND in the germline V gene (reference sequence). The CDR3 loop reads CASGQGVYGYTF. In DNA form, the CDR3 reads TGTGCCAGTGGGCAGGGGGTTTATGGCTACACCTTC.